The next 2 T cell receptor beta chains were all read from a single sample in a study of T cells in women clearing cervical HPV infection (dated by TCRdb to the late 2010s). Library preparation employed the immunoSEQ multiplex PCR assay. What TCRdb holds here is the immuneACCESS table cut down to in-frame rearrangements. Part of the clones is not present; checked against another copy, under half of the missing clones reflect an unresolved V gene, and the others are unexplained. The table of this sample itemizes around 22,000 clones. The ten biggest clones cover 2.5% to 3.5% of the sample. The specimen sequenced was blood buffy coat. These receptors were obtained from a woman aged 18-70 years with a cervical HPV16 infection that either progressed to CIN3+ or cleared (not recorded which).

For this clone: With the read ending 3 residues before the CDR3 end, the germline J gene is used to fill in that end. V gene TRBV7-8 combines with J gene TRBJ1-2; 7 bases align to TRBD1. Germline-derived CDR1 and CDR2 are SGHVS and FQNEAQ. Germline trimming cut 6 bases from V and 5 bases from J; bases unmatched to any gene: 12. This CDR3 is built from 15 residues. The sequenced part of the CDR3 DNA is TGTGCCAGCAGTTATAGCGGCAGGGGGAATTATGGC. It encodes CASSYSGRGNYG. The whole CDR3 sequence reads CASSYSGRGNYGYTF.

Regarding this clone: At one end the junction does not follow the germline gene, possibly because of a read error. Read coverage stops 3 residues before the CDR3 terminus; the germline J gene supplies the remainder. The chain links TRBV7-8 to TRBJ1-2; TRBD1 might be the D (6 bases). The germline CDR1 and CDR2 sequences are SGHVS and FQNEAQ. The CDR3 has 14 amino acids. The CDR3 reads CASSLGGRVYVYTF. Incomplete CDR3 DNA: TGTGCCAGCAGCCTCGGGGGGCGTGTCTATGTC.